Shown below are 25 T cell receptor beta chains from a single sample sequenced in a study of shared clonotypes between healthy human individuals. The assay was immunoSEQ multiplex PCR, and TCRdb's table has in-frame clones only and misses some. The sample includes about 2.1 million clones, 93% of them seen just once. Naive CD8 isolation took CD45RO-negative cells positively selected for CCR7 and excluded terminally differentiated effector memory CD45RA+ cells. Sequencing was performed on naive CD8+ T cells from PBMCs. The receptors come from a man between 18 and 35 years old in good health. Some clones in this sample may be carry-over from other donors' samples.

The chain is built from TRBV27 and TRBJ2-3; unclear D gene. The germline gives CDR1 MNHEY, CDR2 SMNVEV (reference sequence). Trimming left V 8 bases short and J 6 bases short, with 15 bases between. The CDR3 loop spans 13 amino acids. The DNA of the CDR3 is TGTGCCAGCGGCTTCCTAATTTCGGATACGCAGTATTTT. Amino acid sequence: CASGFLISDTQYF.

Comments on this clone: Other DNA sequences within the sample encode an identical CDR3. The CDR3 DNA follows: TGTGCCAGCAGTTTAGGGACAGGTTACGAGCAGTACTTC. Translation: CASSLGTGYEQYF. The chain has TRBV27 and TRBJ2-7; 8 nucleotides agree with TRBD1. Per the germline V gene, CDR1 is MNHEY and CDR2 is SMNVEV (reference sequence). The CDR3 contains 13 residues. Germline trimming cut 2 bases from V and 4 bases from J; bases unmatched to any gene: 1.

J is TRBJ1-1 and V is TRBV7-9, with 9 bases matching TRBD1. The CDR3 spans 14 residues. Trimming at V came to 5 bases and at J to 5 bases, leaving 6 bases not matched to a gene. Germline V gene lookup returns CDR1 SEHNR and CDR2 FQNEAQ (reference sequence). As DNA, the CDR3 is TGTGCCAGCAGCACTCGACAGGGGGATACTGAAGCTTTCTTT. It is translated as CASSTRQGDTEAFF.

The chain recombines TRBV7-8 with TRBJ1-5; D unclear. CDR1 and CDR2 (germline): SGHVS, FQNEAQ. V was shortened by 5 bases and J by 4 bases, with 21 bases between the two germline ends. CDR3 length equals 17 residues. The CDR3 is CASSAPAGVKRNQPQHF. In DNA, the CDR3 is TGTGCCAGCAGCGCCCCGGCCGGGGTTAAGAGGAATCAGCCCCAGCATTTT.

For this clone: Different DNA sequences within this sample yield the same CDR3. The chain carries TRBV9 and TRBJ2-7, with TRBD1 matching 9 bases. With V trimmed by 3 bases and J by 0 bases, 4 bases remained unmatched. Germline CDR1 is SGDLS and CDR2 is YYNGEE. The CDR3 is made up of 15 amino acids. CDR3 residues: CASSAGQGSSYEQYF. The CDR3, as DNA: TGTGCCAGCAGCGCCGGACAGGGGAGCTCCTACGAGCAGTACTTC.

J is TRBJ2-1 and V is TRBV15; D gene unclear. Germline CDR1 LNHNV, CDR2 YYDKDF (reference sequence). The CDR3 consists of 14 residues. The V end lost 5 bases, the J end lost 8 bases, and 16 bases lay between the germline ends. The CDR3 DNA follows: TGTGCCACCAGCGGTGATAAAAGGGCGTATGAGCAGTTCTTC. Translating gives CATSGDKRAYEQFF.

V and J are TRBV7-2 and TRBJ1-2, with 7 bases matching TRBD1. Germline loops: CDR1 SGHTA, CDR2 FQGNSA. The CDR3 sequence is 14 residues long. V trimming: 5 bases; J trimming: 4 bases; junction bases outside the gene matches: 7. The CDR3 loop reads CASSGLQGFYGYTF. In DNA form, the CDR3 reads TGTGCCAGCAGCGGACTACAGGGGTTCTATGGCTACACCTTC.

The CDR3 loop reads CATSSAGGYTGELFF. CDR3 in DNA: TGTGCCACCAGCAGTGCTGGAGGATACACCGGGGAGCTGTTTTTT. The V and J genes are TRBV15 and TRBJ2-2; a possible D gene is TRBD2 (5 bases). Per the germline V gene, CDR1 is LNHNV and CDR2 is YYDKDF (reference sequence). V lost 3 bases and J 3 bases, leaving 11 bases between the germline ends. The CDR3 sequence is 15 residues long.

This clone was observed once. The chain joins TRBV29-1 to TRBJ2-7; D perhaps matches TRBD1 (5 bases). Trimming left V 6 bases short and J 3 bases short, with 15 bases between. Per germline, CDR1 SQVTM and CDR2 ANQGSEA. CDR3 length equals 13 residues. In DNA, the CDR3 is TGCAGCGTGGGTGGGGCAGGGATCTACGAGCAGTACTTC. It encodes CSVGGAGIYEQYF.

The CDR3 reads CASSPLLAGPNEQFF. CDR3 in DNA: TGTGCCAGCAGCCCCCTCTTAGCGGGACCCAATGAGCAGTTCTTC. The V and J genes are TRBV7-9 and TRBJ2-1; TRBD2 matches 8 bases. V lost 5 bases and J lost 6; bases outside the gene matches: 9. This CDR3 is built from 15 residues. CDR1 is SEHNR and CDR2 is FQNEAQ in the germline V gene (reference sequence). The entire variable domain, with the rest obtained from reference TRBV7-9 and TRBJ2-1, is as follows: DTGVSQNPRHKITKRGQNVTFRCDPISEHNRLYWYRQTLGQGPEFLTYFQNEAQLEKSRLLSDRFSAERPKGSFSTLEIQRTEQGDSAMYLCASSPLLAGPNEQFFGPGTRLTVL.

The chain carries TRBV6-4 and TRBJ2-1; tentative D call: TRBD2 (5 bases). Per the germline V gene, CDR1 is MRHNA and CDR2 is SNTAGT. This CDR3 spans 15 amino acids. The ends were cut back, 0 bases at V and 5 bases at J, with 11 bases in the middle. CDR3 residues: CASSDSRSGDNEQFF. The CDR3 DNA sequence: TGTGCCAGCAGTGACTCGAGAAGCGGAGACAATGAGCAGTTCTTC.

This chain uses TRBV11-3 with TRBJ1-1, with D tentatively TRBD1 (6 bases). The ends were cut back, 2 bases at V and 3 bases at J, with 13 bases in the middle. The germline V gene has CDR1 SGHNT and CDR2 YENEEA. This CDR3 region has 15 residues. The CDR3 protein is CASSLTSGGHTEAFF. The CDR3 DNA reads TGTGCCAGCAGCTTAACTAGCGGGGGGCACACTGAAGCTTTCTTT.

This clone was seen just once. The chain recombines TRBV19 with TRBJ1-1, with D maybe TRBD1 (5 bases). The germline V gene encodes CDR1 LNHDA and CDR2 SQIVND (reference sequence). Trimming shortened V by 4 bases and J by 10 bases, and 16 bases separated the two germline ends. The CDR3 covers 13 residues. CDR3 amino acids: CASSTQVSRAAFF. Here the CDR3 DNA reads TGTGCCAGTAGTACTCAGGTATCCAGGGCAGCTTTCTTT.

CDR3 sequence reads: CASSVGTSGRVDNEQFF. The CDR3 bases are TGTGCCAGCAGCGTCGGGACTAGCGGGAGAGTGGACAATGAGCAGTTCTTC. The rearrangement joins TRBV9 to TRBJ2-1, with 14 bases aligning to TRBD2. Germline CDR1 and CDR2: SGDLS and YYNGEE. The CDR3 runs 17 residues. V shed 2 bases and J 5 bases; nucleotides not matched to a gene: 6.

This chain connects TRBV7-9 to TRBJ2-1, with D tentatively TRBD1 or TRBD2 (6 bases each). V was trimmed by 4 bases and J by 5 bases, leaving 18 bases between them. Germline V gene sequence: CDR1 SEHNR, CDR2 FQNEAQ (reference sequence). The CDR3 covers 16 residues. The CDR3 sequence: CASSSSLGGADNEQFF. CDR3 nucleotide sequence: TGTGCCAGCAGCTCCAGCCTGGGGGGCGCGGACAATGAGCAGTTCTTC.

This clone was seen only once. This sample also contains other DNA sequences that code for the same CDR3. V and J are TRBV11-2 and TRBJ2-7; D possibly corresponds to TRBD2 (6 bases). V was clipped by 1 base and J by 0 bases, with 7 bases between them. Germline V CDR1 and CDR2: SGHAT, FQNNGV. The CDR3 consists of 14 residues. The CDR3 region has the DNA TGTGCCAGCAGCTTAGGCGGGGACTCCTACGAGCAGTACTTC. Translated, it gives CASSLGGDSYEQYF.

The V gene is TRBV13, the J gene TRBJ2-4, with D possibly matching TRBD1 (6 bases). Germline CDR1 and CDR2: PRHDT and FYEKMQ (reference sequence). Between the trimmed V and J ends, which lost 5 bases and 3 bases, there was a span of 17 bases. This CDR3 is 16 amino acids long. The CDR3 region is CASSPPFDRNKNIQYF. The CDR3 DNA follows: TGTGCCAGCAGCCCACCCTTCGACAGGAACAAAAACATTCAGTACTTC.

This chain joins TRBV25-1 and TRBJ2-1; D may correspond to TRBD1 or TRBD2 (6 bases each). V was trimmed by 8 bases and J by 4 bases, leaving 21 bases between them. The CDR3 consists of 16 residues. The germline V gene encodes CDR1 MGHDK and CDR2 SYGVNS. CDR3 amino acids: CASGPRAGGLYNEQFF. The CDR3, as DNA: TGTGCCAGCGGCCCTCGGGCCGGGGGCCTATACAATGAGCAGTTCTTC.

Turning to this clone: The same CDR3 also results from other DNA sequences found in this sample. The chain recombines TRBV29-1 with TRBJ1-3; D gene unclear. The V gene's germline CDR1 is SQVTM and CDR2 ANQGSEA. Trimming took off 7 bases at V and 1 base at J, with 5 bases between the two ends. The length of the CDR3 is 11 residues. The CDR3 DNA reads TGCAGCGCCCCGTCTGGAAACACCATATATTTT. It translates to CSAPSGNTIYF.

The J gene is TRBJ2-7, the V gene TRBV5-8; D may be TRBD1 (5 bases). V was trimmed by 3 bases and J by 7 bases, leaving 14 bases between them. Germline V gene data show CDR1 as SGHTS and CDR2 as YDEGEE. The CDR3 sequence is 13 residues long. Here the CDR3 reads CASSSGHILEQYF. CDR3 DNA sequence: TGTGCCAGCAGCTCAGGACATATCCTAGAGCAGTACTTC.

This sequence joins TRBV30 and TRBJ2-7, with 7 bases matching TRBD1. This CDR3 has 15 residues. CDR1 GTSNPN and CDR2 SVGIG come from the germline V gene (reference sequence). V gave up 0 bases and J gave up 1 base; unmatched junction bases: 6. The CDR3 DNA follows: TGTGCCTGGAGTGTAAGGGACAGAGGTTCCTACGAGCAGTACTTC. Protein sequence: CAWSVRDRGSYEQYF.

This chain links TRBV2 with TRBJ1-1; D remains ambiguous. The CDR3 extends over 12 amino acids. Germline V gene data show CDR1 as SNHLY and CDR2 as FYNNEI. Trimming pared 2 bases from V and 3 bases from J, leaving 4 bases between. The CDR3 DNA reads TGTGCCAGCAGTGAAATGGACACTGAAGCTTTCTTT. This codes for CASSEMDTEAFF.

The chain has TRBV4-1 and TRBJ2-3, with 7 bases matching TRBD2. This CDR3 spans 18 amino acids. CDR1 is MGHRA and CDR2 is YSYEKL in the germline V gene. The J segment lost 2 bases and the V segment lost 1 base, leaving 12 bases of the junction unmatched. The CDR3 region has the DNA TGCGCCAGCAGCCAAGTTGCGGGGGAAGGCGGATCCACAGATACGCAGTATTTT. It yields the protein CASSQVAGEGGSTDTQYF.

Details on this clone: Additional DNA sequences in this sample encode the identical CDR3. This chain's CDR3 is CASSLAGAGELFF. CDR3 DNA sequence: TGTGCCAGCAGCTTAGCTGGCGCCGGGGAGCTGTTTTTT. J is TRBJ2-2 and V is TRBV7-8; D gene uncertain. CDR1 SGHVS and CDR2 FQNEAQ come from the germline V gene. The CDR3 loop spans 13 amino acids. Trimming removed 0 bases from V and 6 bases from J, with 5 bases in between.

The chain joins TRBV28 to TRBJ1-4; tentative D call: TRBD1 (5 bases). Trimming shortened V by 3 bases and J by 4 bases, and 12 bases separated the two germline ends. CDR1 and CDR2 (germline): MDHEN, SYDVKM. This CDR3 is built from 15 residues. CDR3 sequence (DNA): TGTGCCAGCAGTTTGGGGGGTCTCCATAATGAAAAACTGTTTTTT. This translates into CASSLGGLHNEKLFF.